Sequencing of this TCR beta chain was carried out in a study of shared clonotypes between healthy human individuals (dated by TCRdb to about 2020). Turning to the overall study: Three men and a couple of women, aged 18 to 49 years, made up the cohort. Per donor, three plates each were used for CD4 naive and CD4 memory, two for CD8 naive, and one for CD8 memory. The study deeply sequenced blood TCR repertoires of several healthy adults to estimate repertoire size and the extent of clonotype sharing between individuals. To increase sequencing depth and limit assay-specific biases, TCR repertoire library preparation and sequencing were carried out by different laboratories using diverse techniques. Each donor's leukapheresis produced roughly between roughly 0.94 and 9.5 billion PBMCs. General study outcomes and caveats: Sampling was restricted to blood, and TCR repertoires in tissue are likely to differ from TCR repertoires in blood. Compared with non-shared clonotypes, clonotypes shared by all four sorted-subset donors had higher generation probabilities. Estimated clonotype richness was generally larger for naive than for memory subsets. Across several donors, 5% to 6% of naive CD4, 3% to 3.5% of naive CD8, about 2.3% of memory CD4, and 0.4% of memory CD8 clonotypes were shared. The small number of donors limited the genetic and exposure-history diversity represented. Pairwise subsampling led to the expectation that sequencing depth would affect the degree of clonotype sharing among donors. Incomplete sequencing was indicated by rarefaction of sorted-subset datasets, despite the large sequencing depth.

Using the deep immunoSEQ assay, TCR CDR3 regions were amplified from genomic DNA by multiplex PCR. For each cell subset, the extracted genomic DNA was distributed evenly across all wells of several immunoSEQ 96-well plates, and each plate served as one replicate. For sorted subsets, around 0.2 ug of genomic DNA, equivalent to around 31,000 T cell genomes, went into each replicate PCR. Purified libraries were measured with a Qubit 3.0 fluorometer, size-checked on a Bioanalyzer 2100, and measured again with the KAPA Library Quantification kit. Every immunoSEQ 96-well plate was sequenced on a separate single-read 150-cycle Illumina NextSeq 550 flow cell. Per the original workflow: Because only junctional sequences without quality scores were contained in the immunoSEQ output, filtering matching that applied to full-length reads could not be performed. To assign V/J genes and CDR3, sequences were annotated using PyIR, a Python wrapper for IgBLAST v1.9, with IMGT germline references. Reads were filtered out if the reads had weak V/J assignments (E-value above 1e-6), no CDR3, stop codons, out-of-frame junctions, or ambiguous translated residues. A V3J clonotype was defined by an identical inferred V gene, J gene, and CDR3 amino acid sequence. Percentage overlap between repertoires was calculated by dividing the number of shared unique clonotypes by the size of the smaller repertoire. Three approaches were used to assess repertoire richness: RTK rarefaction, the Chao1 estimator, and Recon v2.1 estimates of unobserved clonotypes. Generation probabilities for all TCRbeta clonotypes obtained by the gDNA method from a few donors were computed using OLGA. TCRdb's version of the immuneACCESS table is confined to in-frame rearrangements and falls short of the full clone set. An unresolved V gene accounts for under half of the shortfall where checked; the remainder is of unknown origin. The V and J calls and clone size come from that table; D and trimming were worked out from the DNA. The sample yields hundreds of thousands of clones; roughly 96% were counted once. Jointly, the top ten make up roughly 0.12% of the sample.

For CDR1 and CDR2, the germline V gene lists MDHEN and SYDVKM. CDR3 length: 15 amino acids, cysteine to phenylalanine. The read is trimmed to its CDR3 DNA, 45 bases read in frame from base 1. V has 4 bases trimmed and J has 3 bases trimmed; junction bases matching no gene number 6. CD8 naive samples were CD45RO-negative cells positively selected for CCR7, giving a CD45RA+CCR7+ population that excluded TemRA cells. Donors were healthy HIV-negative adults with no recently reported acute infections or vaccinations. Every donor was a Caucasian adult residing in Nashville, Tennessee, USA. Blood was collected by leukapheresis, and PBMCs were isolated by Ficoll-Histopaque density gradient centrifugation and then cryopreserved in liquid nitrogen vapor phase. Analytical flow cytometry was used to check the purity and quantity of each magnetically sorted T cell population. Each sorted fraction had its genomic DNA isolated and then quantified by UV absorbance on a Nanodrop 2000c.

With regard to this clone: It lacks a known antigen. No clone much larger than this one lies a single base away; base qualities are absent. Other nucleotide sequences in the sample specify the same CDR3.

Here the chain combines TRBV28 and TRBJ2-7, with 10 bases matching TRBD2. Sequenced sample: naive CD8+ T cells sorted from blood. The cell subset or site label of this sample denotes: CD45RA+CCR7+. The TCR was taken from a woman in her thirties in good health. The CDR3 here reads CASSYLAGAFYEQYF. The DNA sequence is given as TGTGCCAGCAGTTATCTAGCGGGAGCCTTCTACGAGCAGTACTTC.